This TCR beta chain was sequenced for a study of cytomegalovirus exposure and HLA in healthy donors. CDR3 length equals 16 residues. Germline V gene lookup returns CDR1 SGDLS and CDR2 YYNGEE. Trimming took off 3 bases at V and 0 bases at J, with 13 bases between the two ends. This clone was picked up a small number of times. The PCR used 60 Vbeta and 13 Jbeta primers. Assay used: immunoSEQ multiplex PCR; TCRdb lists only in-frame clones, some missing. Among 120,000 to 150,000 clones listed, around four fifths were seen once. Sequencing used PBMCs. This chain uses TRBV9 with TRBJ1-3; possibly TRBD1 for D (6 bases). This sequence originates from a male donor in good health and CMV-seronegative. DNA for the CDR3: TGTGCCAGCAGCGAGGGGGATACAGCCTCTGGAAACACCATATATTTT. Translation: CASSEGDTASGNTIYF.